Presented here are 16 T cell receptor beta chains from one specimen sequenced in a study of shared clonotypes between healthy human individuals. TCRdb's copy holds only in-frame clones and misses some; the assay was immunoSEQ multiplex PCR. The table has about 460,000 clones, about 74% seen once. Sequencing was done on a sample of PBMCs. Receptors originate from a woman between 35 and 50 years old in good health. Some clones in this sample may be carry-over from other donors' samples.

J is TRBJ2-5 and V is TRBV5-1, with D unclear. CDR1 SGHRS and CDR2 YFSETQ come from the germline V gene. Trimming left V 1 base short and J 5 bases short, with 15 bases between. This CDR3 spans 15 amino acids. In nucleotides, the CDR3 is TGCGCCAGCAGCTTGAGTTCTCGATCGGAGGAGACCCAGTACTTC. Translating gives CASSLSSRSEETQYF. Full variable domain (outside the CDR3, taken from reference TRBV5-1 and TRBJ2-5): KAGVTQTPRYLIKTRGQQVTLSCSPISGHRSVSWYQQTPGQGLQFLFEYFSETQRNKGNFPGRFSGRQFSNSRSEMNVSTLELGDSALYLCASSLSSRSEETQYFGPGTRLLVL.

This chain uses TRBV6-1 with TRBJ2-5; no clear D gene. With 3 bases removed from V and 5 bases from J, the gap between germline ends came to 7 bases. Germline CDR1 MNHNS, CDR2 SASEGT. This CDR3 spans 12 amino acids. Here the CDR3 DNA reads TGTGCCAGCAGTGATTTCGGTGAGACCCAGTACTTC. It is translated as CASSDFGETQYF.

The V call is TRBV10-3, the J call TRBJ2-1; no reliable D call. Germline CDR1 reads ENHRY; CDR2 reads SYGVKD. V lost 3 bases and J lost 6, with 6 bases in between. The CDR3 length is 12 residues. The CDR3 DNA follows: TGTGCCATCAGTGACAACGGCAATGAGCAGTTCTTC. It translates to CAISDNGNEQFF.

The chain joins TRBV19 to TRBJ2-5; D ambiguous. V was clipped by 3 bases and J by 1 base, with 6 bases between them. The CDR3 spans 13 residues. The germline V gene encodes CDR1 LNHDA and CDR2 SQIVND (reference sequence). CDR3 region: CASSMRTQETQYF. Written as DNA, the CDR3 is TGTGCCAGTAGTATGAGGACCCAAGAGACCCAGTACTTC.

The rearrangement links TRBV7-2 to TRBJ2-5; 10 bases match TRBD2. V was pared by 5 bases and J by 1 base, with 4 bases of the junction left unmatched. The CDR3 is 15 amino acids. Germline CDR1 and CDR2: SGHTA and FQGNSA. This CDR3 reads CASSVGLALQETQYF. The CDR3 DNA is TGTGCCAGCAGCGTGGGACTAGCGCTCCAAGAGACCCAGTACTTC.

The rearrangement links TRBV13 to TRBJ2-7, with 11 bases matching TRBD2. From germline, CDR1 is PRHDT and CDR2 FYEKMQ (reference sequence). The trim removed 2 bases at V and 1 base at J, leaving 7 bases unmatched. The CDR3 covers 17 residues. DNA of the CDR3: TGTGCCAGCAGCTTATGGCCCGGGACTAGCGGATCCTACGAGCAGTACTTC. Encoded protein: CASSLWPGTSGSYEQYF.

The chain employs TRBV28 and TRBJ2-3; 7 bases map to TRBD2. CDR3 length equals 14 residues. J lost 0 bases, V lost 7 bases, and 4 bases had no gene match. Germline V CDR1 and CDR2: MDHEN, SYDVKM. The CDR3 reads CASINSGSTDTQYF. CDR3 nucleotides: TGTGCCAGCATCAATAGCGGGAGCACAGATACGCAGTATTTT.

This clone turned up a few times. One junction end disagrees with the germline gene, perhaps due to a read error. The V and J genes are TRBV7-7 and TRBJ1-1, with TRBD1 as a possible D gene (5 bases). The CDR3 loop spans 15 amino acids. In germline, CDR1 is SSHAT, CDR2 FNYEAQ (reference sequence). The CDR3 DNA reads as TGTGCTAGCAACGATCGACAGCCCAGTAACACTGAAGCTTTCTTT. It yields the protein CASNDRQPSNTEAFF.

The chain combines TRBV7-2 with TRBJ2-3; D perhaps matches TRBD1 (5 bases). V dropped 1 base and J dropped 9 bases, with 14 bases sitting between them. The CDR3 totals 14 residues. Germline V lookup: CDR1 SGHTA, CDR2 FQGNSA. In DNA form, the CDR3 reads TGTGCCAGCAGCTTAGGTGCCTTCCCAGGGACGCAGTATTTT. Its translation is CASSLGAFPGTQYF.

Ten or more counts support this clone. CDR3 loop: CASSWGVGRYGYTF. Here the CDR3 DNA reads TGTGCCAGCAGTTGGGGGGTAGGCCGGTATGGCTACACCTTC. This chain connects TRBV27 to TRBJ1-2; the D gene is possibly TRBD1 (5 bases). The length of the CDR3 is 14 residues. CDR1 and CDR2 from the germline V gene are MNHEY and SMNVEV (reference sequence). Trimming removed 4 bases at V and 5 bases at J, with 14 bases between.

Concerning this clone itself: The junction differs from germline at one of its ends, possibly a read error. The genes are TRBV7-9 and TRBJ2-2; 9 bases match TRBD2. The V gene's germline CDR1 is SEHNR and CDR2 FQNEAQ (reference sequence). The CDR3 consists of 16 residues. Here the CDR3 DNA reads TGTGCCAGCAGCGTAGCGGGAGAGGATCATACCGGGGAGCTGTTTTTT. It specifies CASSVAGEDHTGELFF.

CDR3 amino acids: CASSPRTSGSSSETQYF. The CDR3, as DNA: TGTGCCAGCAGCCCCAGGACTAGCGGGAGTTCGTCAGAGACCCAGTACTTC. The chain joins TRBV11-1 to TRBJ2-5, with 13 bases identical to TRBD2. The V gene's germline CDR1 is SGHAT and CDR2 FQDESV (reference sequence). V lost 5 bases and J lost 4; bases outside the gene matches: 10. The length of the CDR3 is 17 residues. Full variable domain (missing parts from reference TRBV11-1 and TRBJ2-5): EAEVAQSPRYKITEKSQAVAFWCDPISGHATLYWYRQILGQGPELLVQFQDESVVDDSQLPKDRFSAERLKGVDSTLKIQPAELGDSAMYLCASSPRTSGSSSETQYFGPGTRLLVL.

The rearrangement joins TRBV6-1 to TRBJ2-6; no clear D. CDR1 is MNHNS and CDR2 is SASEGT in the germline V gene. Trimming cost V 1 base and J 0 bases, with 10 bases left between them. The CDR3 consists of 17 residues. CDR3: CASSEVGKSSGANVLTF. The DNA for the CDR3 is TGTGCCAGCAGTGAAGTAGGGAAGAGCTCTGGGGCCAACGTCCTGACTTTC.

V and J are TRBV7-8 and TRBJ2-5; possibly TRBD2 for D (5 bases). This CDR3 is 13 amino acids long. The germline V gene has CDR1 SGHVS and CDR2 FQNEAQ. Deletions cut 5 bases from V and 5 bases from J, with 12 bases between. Here the CDR3 reads CASSPKSGETQYF. In DNA, the CDR3 is TGTGCCAGCAGCCCTAAGTCGGGGGAGACCCAGTACTTC.

The chain is built from TRBV19 and TRBJ2-7, with D possibly being TRBD1 (5 bases). V was pared by 1 base and J by 1 base, with 14 bases between. The germline CDR1 and CDR2 sequences are LNHDA and SQIVND (reference sequence). This CDR3 contains 16 residues. In DNA, the CDR3 is TGTGCCAGTAGTATAGTAACGACAGTCAATTCCTACGAGCAGTACTTC. Its translation is CASSIVTTVNSYEQYF.

The chain has TRBV4-3 and TRBJ1-2, with D possibly being TRBD1 (5 bases). The CDR3 contains 15 residues. V was trimmed by 2 bases and J by 8 bases, leaving 18 bases between them. The germline CDR1 and CDR2 sequences are LGHNA and YSLEER. CDR3 loop: CASSQLPPGGEGYTF. CDR3 DNA sequence: TGCGCCAGCAGCCAACTCCCCCCGGGAGGGGAAGGCTACACCTTC.